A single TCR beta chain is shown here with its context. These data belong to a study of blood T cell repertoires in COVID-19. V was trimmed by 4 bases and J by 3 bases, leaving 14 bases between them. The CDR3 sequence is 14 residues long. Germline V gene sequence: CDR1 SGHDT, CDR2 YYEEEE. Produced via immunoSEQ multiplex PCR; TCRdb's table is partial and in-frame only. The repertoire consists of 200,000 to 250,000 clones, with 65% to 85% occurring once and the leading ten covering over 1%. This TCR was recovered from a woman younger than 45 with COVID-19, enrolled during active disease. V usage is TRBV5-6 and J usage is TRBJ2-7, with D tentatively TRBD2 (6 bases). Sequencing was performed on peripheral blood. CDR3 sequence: CASSPGTLNYEQYF. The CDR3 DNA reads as TGTGCCAGCAGCCCCGGGACTCTAAACTACGAGCAGTACTTC.